This note documents a single T cell receptor beta chain sequence. The record originates from a study of blood T cell repertoires in COVID-19. The data were produced by immunoSEQ multiplex PCR, yet TCRdb's version contains in-frame clones alone and is incomplete. Of 250,000 to 350,000 clones detected, roughly nine tenths appear once; the ten largest clones hold under 3.5%. The CDR3 runs 15 residues. Trimming removed 0 bases at V and 6 bases at J, with 12 bases between. Germline-derived CDR1 and CDR2 are SGHRS and YFSETQ. Those enrolled in Seattle joined during active infection and were followed longitudinally afterward.

The clonotype comes from a woman under 40 with COVID-19, enrolled during active disease. The material sequenced was peripheral blood. The chain links TRBV5-1 to TRBJ2-2; D perhaps matches TRBD2 (6 bases). CDR3 nucleotide sequence: TGCGCCAGCAGCTTGGGACTAGAATCCGCCGGGGAGCTGTTTTTT. Translating gives CASSLGLESAGELFF. Full variable domain (rest looked up from reference TRBV5-1 and TRBJ2-2): KAGVTQTPRYLIKTRGQQVTLSCSPISGHRSVSWYQQTPGQGLQFLFEYFSETQRNKGNFPGRFSGRQFSNSRSEMNVSTLELGDSALYLCASSLGLESAGELFFGEGSRLTVL.